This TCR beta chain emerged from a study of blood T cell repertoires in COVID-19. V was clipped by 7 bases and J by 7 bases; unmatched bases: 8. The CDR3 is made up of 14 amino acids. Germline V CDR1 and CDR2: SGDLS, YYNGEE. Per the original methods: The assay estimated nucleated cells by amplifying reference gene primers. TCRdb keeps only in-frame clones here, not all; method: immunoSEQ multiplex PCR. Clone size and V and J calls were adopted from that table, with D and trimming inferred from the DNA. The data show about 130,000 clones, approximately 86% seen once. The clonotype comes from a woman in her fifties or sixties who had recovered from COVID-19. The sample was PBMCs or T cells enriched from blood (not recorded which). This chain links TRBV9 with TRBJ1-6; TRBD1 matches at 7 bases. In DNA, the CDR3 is TGTGCCAGCGACCCGACAGGGCGCAATTCACCCCTCCACTTT. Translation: CASDPTGRNSPLHF.